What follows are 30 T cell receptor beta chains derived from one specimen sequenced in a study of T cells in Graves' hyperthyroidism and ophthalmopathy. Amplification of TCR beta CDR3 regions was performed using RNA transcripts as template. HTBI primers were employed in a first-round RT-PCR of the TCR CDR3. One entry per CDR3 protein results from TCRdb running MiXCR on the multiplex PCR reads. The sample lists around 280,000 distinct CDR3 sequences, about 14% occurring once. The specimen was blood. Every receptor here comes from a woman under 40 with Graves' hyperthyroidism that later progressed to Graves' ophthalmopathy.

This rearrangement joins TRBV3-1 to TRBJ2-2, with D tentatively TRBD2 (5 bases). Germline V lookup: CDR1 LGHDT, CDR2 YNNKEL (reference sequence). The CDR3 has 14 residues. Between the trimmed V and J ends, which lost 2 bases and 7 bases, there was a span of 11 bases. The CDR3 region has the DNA TGTGCCAGCAGCCAACGGGGATCCGACGGGGAGCTGTTTTTT. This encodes CASSQRGSDGELFF.

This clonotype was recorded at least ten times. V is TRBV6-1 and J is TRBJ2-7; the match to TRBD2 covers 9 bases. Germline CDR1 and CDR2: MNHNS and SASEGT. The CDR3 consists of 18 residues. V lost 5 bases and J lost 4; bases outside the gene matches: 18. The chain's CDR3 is CASSFGRGGASGKYEQYF. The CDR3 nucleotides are TGTGCCAGCAGTTTTGGTCGGGGGGGGGCTAGCGGGAAATACGAGCAGTACTTC.

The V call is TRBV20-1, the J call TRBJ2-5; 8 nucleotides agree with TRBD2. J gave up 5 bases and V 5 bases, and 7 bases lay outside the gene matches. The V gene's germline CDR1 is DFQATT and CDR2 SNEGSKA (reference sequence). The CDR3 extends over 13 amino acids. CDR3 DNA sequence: TGCAGTGCTTTAGCGGGGAACCCCGAGACCCAGTACTTC. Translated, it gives CSALAGNPETQYF.

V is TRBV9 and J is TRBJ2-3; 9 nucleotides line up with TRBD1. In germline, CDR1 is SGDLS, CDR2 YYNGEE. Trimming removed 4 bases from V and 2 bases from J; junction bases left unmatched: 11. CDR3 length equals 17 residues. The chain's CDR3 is CASSSRGQGYYTDTQYF. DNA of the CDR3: TGTGCCAGCAGCTCCCGGGGACAGGGATATTACACAGATACGCAGTATTTT. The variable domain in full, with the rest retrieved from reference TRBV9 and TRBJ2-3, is DSGVTQTPKHLITATGQRVTLRCSPRSGDLSVYWYQQSLDQGLQFLIQYYNGEERAKGNILERFSAQQFPDLHSELNLSSLELGDSALYFCASSSRGQGYYTDTQYFGPGTRLTVL.

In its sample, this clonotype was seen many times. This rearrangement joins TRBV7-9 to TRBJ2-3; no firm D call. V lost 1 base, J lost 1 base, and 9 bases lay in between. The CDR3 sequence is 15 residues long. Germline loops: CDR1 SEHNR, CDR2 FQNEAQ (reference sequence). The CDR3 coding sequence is TGTGCCAGCAGCTTAGGGTCTTGGGGCACAGATACGCAGTATTTT. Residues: CASSLGSWGTDTQYF.

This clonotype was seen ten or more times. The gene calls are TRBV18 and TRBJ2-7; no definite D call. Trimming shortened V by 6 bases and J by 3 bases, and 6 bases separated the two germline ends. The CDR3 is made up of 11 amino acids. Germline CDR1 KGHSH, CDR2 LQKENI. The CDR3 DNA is TGTGCCAGCTCCCATGACTACGAGCAGTACTTC. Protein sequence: CASSHDYEQYF.

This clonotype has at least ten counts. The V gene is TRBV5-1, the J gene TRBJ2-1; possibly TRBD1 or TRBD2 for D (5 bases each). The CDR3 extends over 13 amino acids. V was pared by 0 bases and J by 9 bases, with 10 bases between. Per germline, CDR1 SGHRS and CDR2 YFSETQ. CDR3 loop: CASSLAGDGEQFF. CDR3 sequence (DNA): TGCGCCAGCAGCTTGGCCGGGGACGGTGAGCAGTTCTTC.

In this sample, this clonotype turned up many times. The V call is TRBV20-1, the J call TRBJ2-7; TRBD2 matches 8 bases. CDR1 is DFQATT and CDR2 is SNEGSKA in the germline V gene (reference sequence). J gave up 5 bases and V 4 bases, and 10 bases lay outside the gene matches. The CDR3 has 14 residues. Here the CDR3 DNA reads TGCAGTGCTAATATTGGCGGGAGGACAGACGAGCAGTACTTC. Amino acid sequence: CSANIGGRTDEQYF.

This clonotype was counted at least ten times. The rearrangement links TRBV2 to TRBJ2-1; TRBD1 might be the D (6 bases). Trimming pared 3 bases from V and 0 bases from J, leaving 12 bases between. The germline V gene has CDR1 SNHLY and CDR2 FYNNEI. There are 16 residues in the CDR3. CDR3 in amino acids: CASSDLDRSSYNEQFF. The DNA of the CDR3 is TGTGCCAGCAGTGATTTAGACAGGAGCTCCTACAATGAGCAGTTCTTC.

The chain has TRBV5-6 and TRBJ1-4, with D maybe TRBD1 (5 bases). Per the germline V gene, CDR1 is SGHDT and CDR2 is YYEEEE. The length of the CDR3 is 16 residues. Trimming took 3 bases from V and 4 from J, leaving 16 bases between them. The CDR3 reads CASSSTTTDFNEKLFF. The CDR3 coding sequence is TGTGCCAGCAGCTCGACCACGACAGACTTTAATGAAAAACTGTTTTTT.

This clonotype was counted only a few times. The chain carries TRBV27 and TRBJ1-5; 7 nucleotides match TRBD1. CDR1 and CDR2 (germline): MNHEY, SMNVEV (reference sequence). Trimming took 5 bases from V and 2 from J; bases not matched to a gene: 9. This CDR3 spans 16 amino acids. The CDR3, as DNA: TGTGCCAGCAGTGGCTCCGGGACAGTGGGCAATCAGCCCCAGCATTTT. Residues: CASSGSGTVGNQPQHF.

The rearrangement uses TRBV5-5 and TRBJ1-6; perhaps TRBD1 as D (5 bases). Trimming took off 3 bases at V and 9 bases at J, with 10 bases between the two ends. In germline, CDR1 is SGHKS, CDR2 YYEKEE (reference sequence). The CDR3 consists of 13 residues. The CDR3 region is CASSSEGTSPLHF. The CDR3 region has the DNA TGTGCCAGCAGCTCGGAGGGGACTTCACCCCTCCACTTT.

The CDR3 nucleotides read TGCGCCAGCAGCCATATTGGGTTGGGACGTGAGGTATCTTCCCGTGGCTACACCTTC. Translated, it gives CASSHIGLGREVSSRGYTF. The gene calls are TRBV4-3 and TRBJ1-2, with D possibly TRBD1 on 5 matching bases. The V end lost 3 bases, the J end lost 7 bases, and 30 bases lay between the germline ends. This CDR3 spans 19 amino acids. The germline V gene encodes CDR1 LGHNA and CDR2 YSLEER.

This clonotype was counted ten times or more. CDR3 amino acids: CAWSFSWEQYF. CDR3 nucleotide sequence: TGTGCCTGGAGTTTTTCATGGGAGCAGTACTTC. The chain has TRBV30 and TRBJ2-7, with D unclear. This CDR3 spans 11 amino acids. The germline V gene has CDR1 GTSNPN and CDR2 SVGIG (reference sequence). Trimming shortened V by 2 bases and J by 7 bases, and 9 bases separated the two germline ends.

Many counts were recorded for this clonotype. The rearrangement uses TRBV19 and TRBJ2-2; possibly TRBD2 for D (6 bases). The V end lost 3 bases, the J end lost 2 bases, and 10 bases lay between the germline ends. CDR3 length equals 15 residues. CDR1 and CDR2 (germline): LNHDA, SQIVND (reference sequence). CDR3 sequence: CASSIQRANTGELFF. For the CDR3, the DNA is TGTGCCAGTAGTATCCAGCGGGCTAACACCGGGGAGCTGTTTTTT.

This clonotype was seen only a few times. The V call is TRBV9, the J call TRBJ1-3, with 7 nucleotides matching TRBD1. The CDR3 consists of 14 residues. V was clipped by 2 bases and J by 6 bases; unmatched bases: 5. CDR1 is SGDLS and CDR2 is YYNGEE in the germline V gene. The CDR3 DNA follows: TGTGCCAGCAGCGTTACGACAGGGTCAAACACCATATATTTT. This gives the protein CASSVTTGSNTIYF.

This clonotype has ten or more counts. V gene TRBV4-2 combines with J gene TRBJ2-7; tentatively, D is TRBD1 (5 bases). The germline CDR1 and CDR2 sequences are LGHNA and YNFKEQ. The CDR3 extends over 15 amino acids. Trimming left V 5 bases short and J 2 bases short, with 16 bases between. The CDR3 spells CASSEGVVGTYEQYF. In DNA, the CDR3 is TGTGCCAGCAGCGAAGGGGTTGTAGGGACCTACGAGCAGTACTTC.

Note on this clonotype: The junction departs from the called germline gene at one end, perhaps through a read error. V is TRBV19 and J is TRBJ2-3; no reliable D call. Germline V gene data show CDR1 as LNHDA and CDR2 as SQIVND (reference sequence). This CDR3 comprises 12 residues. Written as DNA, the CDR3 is TGTGTCAGTAGTATCGGGCCAGATACGCAGTATTTT. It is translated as CVSSIGPDTQYF.

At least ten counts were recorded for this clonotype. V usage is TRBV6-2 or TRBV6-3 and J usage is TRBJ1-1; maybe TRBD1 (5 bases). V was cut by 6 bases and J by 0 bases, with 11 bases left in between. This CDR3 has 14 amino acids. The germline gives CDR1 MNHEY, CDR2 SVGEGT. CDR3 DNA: TGTGCCAGCAGGAACGGGGGTGTGAACACTGAAGCTTTCTTT. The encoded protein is CASRNGGVNTEAFF.

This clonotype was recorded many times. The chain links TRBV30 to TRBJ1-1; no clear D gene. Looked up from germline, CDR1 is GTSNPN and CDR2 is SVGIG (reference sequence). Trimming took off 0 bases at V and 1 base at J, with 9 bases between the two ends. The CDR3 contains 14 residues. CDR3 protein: CAWSVGRGNTEAFF. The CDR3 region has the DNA TGTGCCTGGAGTGTAGGCCGGGGGAACACTGAAGCTTTCTTT.

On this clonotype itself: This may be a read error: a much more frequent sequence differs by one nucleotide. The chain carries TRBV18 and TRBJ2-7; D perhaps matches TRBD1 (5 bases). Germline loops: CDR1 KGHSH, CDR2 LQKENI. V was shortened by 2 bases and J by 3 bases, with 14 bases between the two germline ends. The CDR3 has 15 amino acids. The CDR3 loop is CASSPTEDIYYEQYF. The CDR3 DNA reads TGTGCCAGCTCACCAACTGAGGACATTTACTACGAGCAGTACTTC.

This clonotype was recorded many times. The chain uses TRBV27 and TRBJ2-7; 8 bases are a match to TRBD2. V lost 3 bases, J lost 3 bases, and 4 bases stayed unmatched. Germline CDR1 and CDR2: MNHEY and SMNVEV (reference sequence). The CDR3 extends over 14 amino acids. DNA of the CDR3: TGTGCCAGCAGTTTTCGGGGGGGTAGCTACGAGCAGTACTTC. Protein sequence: CASSFRGGSYEQYF.

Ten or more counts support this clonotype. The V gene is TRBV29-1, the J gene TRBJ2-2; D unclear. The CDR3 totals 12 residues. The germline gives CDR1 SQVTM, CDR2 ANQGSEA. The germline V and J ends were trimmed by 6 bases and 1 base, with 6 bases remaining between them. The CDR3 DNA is TGCAGCGTCCAAGTGAACACCGGGGAGCTGTTTTTT. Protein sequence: CSVQVNTGELFF.

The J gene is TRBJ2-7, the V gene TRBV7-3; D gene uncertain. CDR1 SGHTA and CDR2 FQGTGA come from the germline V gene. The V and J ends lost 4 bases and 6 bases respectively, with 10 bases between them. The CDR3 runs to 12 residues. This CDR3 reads CASSSGSAEQYF. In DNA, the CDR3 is TGTGCCAGCAGCTCTGGATCGGCCGAGCAGTACTTC.

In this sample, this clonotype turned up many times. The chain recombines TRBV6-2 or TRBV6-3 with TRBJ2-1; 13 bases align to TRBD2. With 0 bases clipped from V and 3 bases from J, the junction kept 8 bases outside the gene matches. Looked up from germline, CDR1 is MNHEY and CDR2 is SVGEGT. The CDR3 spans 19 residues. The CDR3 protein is CASSYSEGLAGPFYNEQFF. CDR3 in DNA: TGTGCCAGCAGTTACTCTGAGGGACTAGCGGGACCCTTCTACAATGAGCAGTTCTTC.

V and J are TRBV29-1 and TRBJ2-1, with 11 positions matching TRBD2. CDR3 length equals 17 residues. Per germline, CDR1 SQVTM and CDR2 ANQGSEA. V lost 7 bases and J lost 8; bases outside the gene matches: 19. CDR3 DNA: TGCAGCGCTCTACCCTTCCTGACTAGCGGGACTCCGGATGAGCAGTTCTTC. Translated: CSALPFLTSGTPDEQFF.

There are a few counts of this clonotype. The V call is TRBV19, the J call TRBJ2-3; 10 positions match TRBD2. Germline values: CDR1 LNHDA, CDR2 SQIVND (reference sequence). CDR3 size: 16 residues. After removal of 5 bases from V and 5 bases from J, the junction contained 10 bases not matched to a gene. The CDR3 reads CASSSRTSGTKDTQYF. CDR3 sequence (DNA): TGTGCCAGTAGTTCCCGGACTAGCGGAACGAAAGATACGCAGTATTTT.

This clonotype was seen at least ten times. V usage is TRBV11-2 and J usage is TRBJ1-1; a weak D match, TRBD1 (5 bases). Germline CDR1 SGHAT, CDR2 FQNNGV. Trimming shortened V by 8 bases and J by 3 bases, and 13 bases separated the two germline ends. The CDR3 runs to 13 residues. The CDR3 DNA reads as TGTGCCAGCGGAGCTCTGGGGGACACTGAAGCTTTCTTT. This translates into CASGALGDTEAFF.

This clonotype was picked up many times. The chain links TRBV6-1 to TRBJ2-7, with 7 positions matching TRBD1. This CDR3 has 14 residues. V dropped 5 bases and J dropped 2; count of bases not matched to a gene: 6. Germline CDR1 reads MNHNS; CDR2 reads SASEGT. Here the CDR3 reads CASSPTGTAYEQYF. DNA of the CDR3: TGTGCCAGCAGTCCCACCGGGACAGCCTACGAGCAGTACTTC.

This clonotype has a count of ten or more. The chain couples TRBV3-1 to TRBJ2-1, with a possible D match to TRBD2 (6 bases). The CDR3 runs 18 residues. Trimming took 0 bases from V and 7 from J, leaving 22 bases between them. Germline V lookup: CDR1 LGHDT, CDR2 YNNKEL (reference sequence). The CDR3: CASSQDRFFSGIQNEQFF. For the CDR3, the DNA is TGTGCCAGCAGCCAAGATAGGTTCTTTAGCGGTATTCAAAATGAGCAGTTCTTC.